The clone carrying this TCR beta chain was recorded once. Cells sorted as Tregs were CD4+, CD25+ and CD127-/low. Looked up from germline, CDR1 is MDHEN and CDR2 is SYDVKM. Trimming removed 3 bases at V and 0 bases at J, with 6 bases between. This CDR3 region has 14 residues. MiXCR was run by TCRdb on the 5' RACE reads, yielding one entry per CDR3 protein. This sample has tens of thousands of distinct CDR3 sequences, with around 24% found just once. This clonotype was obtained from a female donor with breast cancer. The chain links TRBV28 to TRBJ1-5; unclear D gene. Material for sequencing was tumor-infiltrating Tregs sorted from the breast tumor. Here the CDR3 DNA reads TGTGCCAGCAGTTTGGCTATTAGCAATCAGCCCCAGCATTTT. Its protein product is CASSLAISNQPQHF.